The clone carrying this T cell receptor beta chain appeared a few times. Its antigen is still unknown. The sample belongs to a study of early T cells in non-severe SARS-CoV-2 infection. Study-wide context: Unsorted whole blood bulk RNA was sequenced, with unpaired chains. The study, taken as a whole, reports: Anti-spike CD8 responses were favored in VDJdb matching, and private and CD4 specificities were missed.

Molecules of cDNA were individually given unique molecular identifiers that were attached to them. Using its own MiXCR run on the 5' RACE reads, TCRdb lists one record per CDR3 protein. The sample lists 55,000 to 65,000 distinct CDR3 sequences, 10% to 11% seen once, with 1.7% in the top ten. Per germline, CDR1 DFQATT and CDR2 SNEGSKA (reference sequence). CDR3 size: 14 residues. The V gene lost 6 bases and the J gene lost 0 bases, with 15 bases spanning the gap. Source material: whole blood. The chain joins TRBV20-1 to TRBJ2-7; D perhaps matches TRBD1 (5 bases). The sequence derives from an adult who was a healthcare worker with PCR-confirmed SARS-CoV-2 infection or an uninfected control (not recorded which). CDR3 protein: CSAGPDTLSYEQYF. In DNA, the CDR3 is TGCAGTGCCGGCCCGGACACTCTCTCCTACGAGCAGTACTTC.